Listed below are T cell receptor beta chains from one sample, sequenced in a study of blood T cell repertoires in COVID-19. Data came from immunoSEQ multiplex PCR; TCRdb stores just in-frame clones and leaves some out. Of about 300,000 clones in the sample, more than 70% were seen once. The sequenced sample consisted of peripheral blood. These receptors originate from a woman in her 50s with acute or convalescent COVID-19. The conserved cysteine and the conserved F or W are not part of the CDR3 here. Each record gives: D gene, V gene, J gene, CDR3 protein. D genes are given only for firm matches.

TRBD2	TRBV7-6	TRBJ2-1	ASSPVGGLAGGHEQF
TRBD2	TRBV6-4	TRBJ2-5	ASSSGMQETQY
NA	TRBV19	TRBJ2-5	ASTLGGIEDQETQY
NA	TRBV6-5	TRBJ2-1	ASSSGTLSYNEQF
TRBD1	TRBV10-3	TRBJ2-2	AISVGTGGLSSRANTGELF
NA	TRBV3-1/TRBV3-2	TRBJ2-7	ASSQDTVWGTPYEQY
TRBD1	TRBV28	TRBJ1-2	ASSLTDRVGT
TRBD1	TRBV29-1	TRBJ2-2	SVRTGGFNTGELF
NA	TRBV13	TRBJ1-4	ASSFEGGEKLF
NA	TRBV2	TRBJ1-6	ASSVAYNSPLH
TRBD1	TRBV10-3	TRBJ1-2	AIRGTDRVDGYT
NA	TRBV29-1	TRBJ1-2	SVLSQGVYGYT
NA	TRBV28	TRBJ1-2	ASSPTGSYGYT
NA	TRBV10-3	TRBJ1-2	AISESPGSGYT
TRBD1	TRBV6-5	TRBJ1-2	ASRTGLGGYT
NA	TRBV9	TRBJ2-1	ASSVAPSASLEQF
TRBD2	TRBV28	TRBJ2-1	ASSPGTSWGEQF
NA	TRBV5-1	TRBJ2-5	ASSPRVREETQY
NA	TRBV11-2	TRBJ2-1	ASSQVTGISYNEQF
TRBD2	TRBV3-1/TRBV3-2	TRBJ2-5	ASSQVGGVGWETQY
NA	TRBV5-1	TRBJ2-1	ASSLRQAIYNEQF
NA	TRBV19	TRBJ2-7	ASSIKTGSYEQY
TRBD1	TRBV7-2	TRBJ2-5	ASSSSPADRGGETQY
NA	TRBV5-1	TRBJ2-7	ASSNGRGLEQY
NA	TRBV6-2/TRBV6-3	TRBJ2-7	ASSSDNSYEQY
NA	TRBV5-5	TRBJ2-1	ASSPGLGGSYNEQF